The clone carrying this TCR beta chain was counted a few times. From RNA transcripts, TCR beta CDR3 regions were amplified. Primed by the HTBI set, a first-round RT-PCR was run on the TCR CDR3. Using its own MiXCR run on the multiplex PCR reads, TCRdb lists one record per CDR3 protein. Counted here are approximately 530,000 distinct CDR3 sequences, about 20% occurring once; the ten biggest clones make up less than 55%. The germline V gene encodes CDR1 LNHNV and CDR2 YYDKDF (reference sequence). The V end was cut by 4 bases, the J end by 9 bases, with 10 bases between. The CDR3 length is 13 residues. Diagnostic decisions used clinical symptoms, serum thyroxine and TRAb, thyroid ultrasound and orbital computed tomography. This specimen belongs to a study of T cells in Graves' hyperthyroidism and ophthalmopathy.

J is TRBJ1-6 and V is TRBV15; no reliable D call. This TCR derives from a man in his forties with Graves' ophthalmopathy. Sequences were obtained from blood. For the CDR3, the DNA is TGTGCCACCAGCACCCATAAGGCTTCACCCCTCCACTTT. This codes for CATSTHKASPLHF.